The next 21 T cell receptor beta chains were all read from a single sample in a study of blood T cell repertoires in COVID-19. Libraries were prepared by immunoSEQ multiplex PCR; TCRdb keeps only in-frame clonotypes and omits some of them. The sample holds 220,000 or so clones, 84% seen once. Input material: peripheral blood. Every receptor here comes from a woman aged 60-70 years with acute or convalescent COVID-19.

J is TRBJ1-3 and V is TRBV7-3; 9 nucleotides agree with TRBD1. The V gene's germline CDR1 is SGHTA and CDR2 FQGTGA. Trimming took 2 bases from V and 2 from J; bases not matched to a gene: 4. The CDR3 has 16 residues. The chain's CDR3 is CASSLPGQGAGNTIYF. The CDR3 region has the DNA TGTGCCAGCAGCTTACCGGGACAGGGAGCTGGAAACACCATATATTTT.

This clone was seen only a few times. This chain joins TRBV7-9 and TRBJ1-2, with 8 bases that match TRBD1. Germline V gives CDR1 SEHNR, CDR2 FQNEAQ (reference sequence). The CDR3 covers 13 residues. The J segment lost 4 bases and the V segment lost 7 bases, leaving 5 bases of the junction unmatched. The CDR3 region has the DNA TGTGCCAGCACCCCGGACAGGGTCTATGGCTACACCTTC. Its translation: CASTPDRVYGYTF.

The rearrangement joins TRBV5-6 to TRBJ2-7; D may be TRBD1 (5 bases). V gave up 2 bases and J gave up 6 bases, with 21 bases separating them. Germline CDR1 and CDR2: SGHDT and YYEEEE. This CDR3 spans 16 amino acids. The CDR3 nucleotides are TGTGCCAGCAGCTTACTCAGCAAAAGGGGATGGTTCGAGCAGTACTTC. Translated, it gives CASSLLSKRGWFEQYF.

The chain carries TRBV9 and TRBJ1-6, with 9 positions matching TRBD1. The germline gives CDR1 SGDLS, CDR2 YYNGEE. J was trimmed by 9 bases and V by 3 bases; bases with no gene match: 4. The CDR3 length is 14 residues. Here the CDR3 reads CASSARQGVSPLHF. The CDR3 DNA sequence: TGTGCCAGCAGCGCCCGACAGGGGGTTTCACCCCTCCACTTT.

The chain recombines TRBV18 with TRBJ1-2; maybe TRBD1 (6 bases). Trimming left V 2 bases short and J 6 bases short, with 10 bases between. Germline assignment: CDR1 KGHSH and CDR2 LQKENI. The CDR3 contains 13 residues. The CDR3, as DNA: TGTGCCAGCTCACCAAAACAGGGCGATGGCTACACCTTC. It is translated as CASSPKQGDGYTF.

This chain uses TRBV5-4 with TRBJ1-6, with no clear D. The CDR3 consists of 15 residues. Trimming removed 1 base at V and 8 bases at J, with 13 bases between. CDR1 SGHNT and CDR2 YYREEE come from the germline V gene (reference sequence). CDR3 sequence (DNA): TGTGCCAGCAGCTTGTCGGGGATAGGTGATTCACCCCTCCACTTT. It codes for CASSLSGIGDSPLHF.

The chain couples TRBV7-2 to TRBJ2-1; 11 bases agree with TRBD2. The CDR3 is 15 amino acids. CDR1 and CDR2 from the germline V gene are SGHTA and FQGNSA. With 3 bases clipped from V and 9 bases from J, the junction kept 7 bases outside the gene matches. The CDR3, as DNA: TGTGCCAGCAGCTTGGTAGCGGGGGGGCTTGGTGAGCAGTTCTTC. Amino acids: CASSLVAGGLGEQFF.

This clone has more than one count but fewer than ten. The genes are TRBV6-6 and TRBJ1-4; no reliable D call. The V and J ends lost 4 bases and 8 bases respectively, with 8 bases between them. The CDR3 is 12 amino acids. Germline values: CDR1 MNHNY, CDR2 SVGAGI (reference sequence). The CDR3 here is CASSSMGEKLFF. In nucleotides, the CDR3 is TGTGCCAGCAGTTCTATGGGCGAAAAACTGTTTTTT.

The V call is TRBV7-8, the J call TRBJ2-3; 12 bases line up with TRBD2. This CDR3 spans 17 amino acids. Per germline, CDR1 SGHVS and CDR2 FQNEAQ. V dropped 5 bases and J dropped 4; count of bases not matched to a gene: 10. The CDR3 loop is CASSARTSGTPSDTQYF. The CDR3 nucleotides read TGTGCCAGCAGCGCACGGACTAGCGGGACCCCCTCAGATACGCAGTATTTT.

The chain employs TRBV28 and TRBJ2-1; TRBD1 matches 10 bases. Unmatched junction bases numbered 11, after V lost 4 bases and J lost 8 bases. Germline CDR1 reads MDHEN; CDR2 reads SYDVKM. The CDR3 covers 16 residues. The CDR3 spells CASSSTDRGLLDEQFF. DNA for the CDR3: TGTGCCAGCAGTTCGACCGACAGGGGGCTCCTCGATGAGCAGTTCTTC.

The CDR3 DNA follows: TGTGCCAGCAGCTTAAGCCTTACAGGGGATAAACTGTTTTTT. This gives the protein CASSLSLTGDKLFF. The rearrangement joins TRBV13 to TRBJ1-4; 7 nucleotides agree with TRBD1. In germline, CDR1 is PRHDT, CDR2 FYEKMQ (reference sequence). Germline trimming cut 2 bases from V and 11 bases from J; bases unmatched to any gene: 8. The CDR3 covers 14 residues. Filled out from reference TRBV13 and TRBJ1-4, the complete variable domain reads AAGVIQSPRHLIKEKRETATLKCYPIPRHDTVYWYQQGPGQDPQFLISFYEKMQSDKGSIPDRFSAQQFSDYHSELNMSSLELGDSALYFCASSLSLTGDKLFFGSGTQLSVL.

The rearrangement joins TRBV11-2 to TRBJ2-7, with TRBD1 identical over 8 bases. V gave up 2 bases and J gave up 4 bases; unmatched junction bases: 1. Per germline, CDR1 SGHAT and CDR2 FQNNGV. There are 13 residues in the CDR3. CDR3 protein: CASSLNRGYEQYF. DNA of the CDR3: TGTGCCAGCAGCTTAAACAGGGGGTACGAGCAGTACTTC.

The chain links TRBV7-9 to TRBJ1-4; D gene unclear. V shed 0 bases and J shed 0 bases, with 8 bases lying between them. Germline V lookup: CDR1 SEHNR, CDR2 FQNEAQ (reference sequence). The CDR3 totals 16 residues. In nucleotides, the CDR3 is TGTGCCAGCAGCTTAGCCGGAGCTTCAACTAATGAAAAACTGTTTTTT. It yields the protein CASSLAGASTNEKLFF.

The chain links TRBV29-1 to TRBJ2-5; D unclear. The CDR3 consists of 15 residues. V dropped 4 bases and J dropped 0 bases, with 15 bases sitting between them. CDR1 is SQVTM and CDR2 is ANQGSEA in the germline V gene. The CDR3 bases are TGCAGCGTTGTCAGCAGGCTAACGTACCAAGAGACCCAGTACTTC. It yields the protein CSVVSRLTYQETQYF. Looking up the rest from reference TRBV29-1 and TRBJ2-5 gives the full variable domain: SAVISQKPSRDICQRGTSLTIQCQVDSQVTMMFWYRQQPGQSLTLIATANQGSEATYESGFVIDKFPISRPNLTFSTLTVSNMSPEDSSIYLCSVVSRLTYQETQYFGPGTRLLVL.

V usage is TRBV3-1 (or the pseudogene TRBV3-2) and J usage is TRBJ2-5; 9 bases agree with TRBD2. V shed 2 bases and J 4 bases; nucleotides not matched to a gene: 11. This CDR3 contains 17 residues. Germline CDR1 is LGHDT and CDR2 is YNNKEL (reference sequence). The DNA for the CDR3 is TGTGCCAGCAGCCAATACCCGGGACTAGCAGAAAGAGAGACCCAGTACTTC. Amino acids: CASSQYPGLAERETQYF.

CDR3 coding DNA: TGTGCCAGCAGGGTTACAGGGGGCAGGGGTGAGCAGTACTTC. It codes for CASRVTGGRGEQYF. This chain uses TRBV27 with TRBJ2-7, with 9 bases that match TRBD1. This CDR3 comprises 14 residues. From germline, CDR1 is MNHEY and CDR2 SMNVEV (reference sequence). Unmatched junction bases numbered 10, after V lost 6 bases and J lost 7 bases.

The chain recombines TRBV6-2 or TRBV6-3 with TRBJ2-3; 8 positions agree with TRBD2. There are 17 residues in the CDR3. Germline V gene sequence: CDR1 MNHEY, CDR2 SVGEGT. The junction had 12 bases not matched to a gene; V was cut back by 4 bases and J by 3 bases. The CDR3, as DNA: TGTGCCAGCAGTTCGCTCCAAGAGCGGGGGTTAACAGATACGCAGTATTTT. The encoded protein is CASSSLQERGLTDTQYF.

This rearrangement joins TRBV6-5 to TRBJ2-5; 7 bases match TRBD2. With V trimmed by 6 bases and J by 2 bases, 9 bases remained unmatched. Germline CDR1 reads MNHEY; CDR2 reads SVGAGI. This CDR3 is built from 15 residues. CDR3 DNA: TGTGCCAGCAGGCACCAGGGAGGGAGTCAAGAGACCCAGTACTTC. It specifies CASRHQGGSQETQYF.

The chain employs TRBV4-3 and TRBJ2-3, with TRBD2 matching over 7 bases. This CDR3 comprises 15 residues. Germline assignment: CDR1 LGHNA and CDR2 YSLEER. J lost 2 bases, V lost 4 bases, and 6 bases had no gene match. CDR3 in DNA: TGCGCCAGCAGCCGAAATGGGGGGGACACAGATACGCAGTATTTT. Translating it yields CASSRNGGDTDTQYF.

The gene calls are TRBV7-3 and TRBJ2-3; D gene uncertain. The germline V gene has CDR1 SGHTA and CDR2 FQGTGA. This CDR3 is 13 amino acids long. The ends were cut back, 1 base at V and 5 bases at J, with 7 bases in the middle. The DNA for the CDR3 is TGTGCCAGCAGCTTAAGCAGTATAGATACGCAGTATTTT. Its translation: CASSLSSIDTQYF. The full variable domain, in which reference TRBV7-3 and TRBJ2-3 provide the parts outside the CDR3, is GAGVSQTPSNKVTEKGKYVELRCDPISGHTALYWYRQSLGQGPEFLIYFQGTGAADDSGLPNDRFFAVRPEGSVSTLKIQRTERGDSAVYLCASSLSSIDTQYFGPGTRLTVL.

V gene TRBV9 combines with J gene TRBJ2-1; 7 nucleotides agree with TRBD1. Losses at the gene ends were 3 bases for V and 5 bases for J; bases not matched to a gene: 11. CDR3 length: 16 amino acids. Germline V gives CDR1 SGDLS, CDR2 YYNGEE. For the CDR3, the DNA is TGTGCCAGCAGCGCACGGGGACAGACGTGGGACAATGAGCAGTTCTTC. Encoded protein: CASSARGQTWDNEQFF. The variable domain in full, with the rest retrieved from reference TRBV9 and TRBJ2-1, is DSGVTQTPKHLITATGQRVTLRCSPRSGDLSVYWYQQSLDQGLQFLIQYYNGEERAKGNILERFSAQQFPDLHSELNLSSLELGDSALYFCASSARGQTWDNEQFFGPGTRLTVL.